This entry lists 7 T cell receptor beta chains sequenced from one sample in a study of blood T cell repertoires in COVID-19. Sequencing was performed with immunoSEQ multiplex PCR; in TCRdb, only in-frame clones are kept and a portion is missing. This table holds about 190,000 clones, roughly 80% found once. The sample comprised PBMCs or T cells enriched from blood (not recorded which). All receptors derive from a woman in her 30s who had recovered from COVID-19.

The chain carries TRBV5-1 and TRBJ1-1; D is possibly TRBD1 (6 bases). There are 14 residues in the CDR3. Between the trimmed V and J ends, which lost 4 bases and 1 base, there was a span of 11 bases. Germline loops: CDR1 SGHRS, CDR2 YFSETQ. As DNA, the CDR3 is TGCGCCAGCAGCGGACAGCAAGGGAACACTGAAGCTTTCTTT. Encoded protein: CASSGQQGNTEAFF.

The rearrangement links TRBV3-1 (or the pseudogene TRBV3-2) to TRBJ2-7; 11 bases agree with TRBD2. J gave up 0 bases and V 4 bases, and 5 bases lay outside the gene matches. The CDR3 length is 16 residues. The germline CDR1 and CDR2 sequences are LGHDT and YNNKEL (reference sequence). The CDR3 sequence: CASSRTSGPSSYEQYF. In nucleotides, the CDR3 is TGTGCCAGCAGCCGGACTAGCGGGCCCAGCTCCTACGAGCAGTACTTC.

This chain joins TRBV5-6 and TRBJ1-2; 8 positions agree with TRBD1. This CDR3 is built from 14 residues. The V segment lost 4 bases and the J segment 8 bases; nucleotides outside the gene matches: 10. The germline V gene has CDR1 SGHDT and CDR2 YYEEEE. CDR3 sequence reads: CASSQLPGGGGYTF. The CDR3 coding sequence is TGTGCCAGCAGCCAGCTCCCAGGGGGCGGAGGCTACACCTTC.

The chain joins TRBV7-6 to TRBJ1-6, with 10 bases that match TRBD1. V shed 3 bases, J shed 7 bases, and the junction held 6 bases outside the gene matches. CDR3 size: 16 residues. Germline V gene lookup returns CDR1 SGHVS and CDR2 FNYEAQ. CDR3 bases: TGTGCCAGCAGCTTGGGACAGGGGCCATCAAATTCACCCCTCCACTTT. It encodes CASSLGQGPSNSPLHF. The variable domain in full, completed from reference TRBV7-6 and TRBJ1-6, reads GAGVSQSPRYKVTKRGQDVALRCDPISGHVSLYWYRQALGQGPEFLTYFNYEAQQDKSGLPNDRFSAERPEGSISTLTIQRTEQRDSAMYRCASSLGQGPSNSPLHFGNGTRLTVT.

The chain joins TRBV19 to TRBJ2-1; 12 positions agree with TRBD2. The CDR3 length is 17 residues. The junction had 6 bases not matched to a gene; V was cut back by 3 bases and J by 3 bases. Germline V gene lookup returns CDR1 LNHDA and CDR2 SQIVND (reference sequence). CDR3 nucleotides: TGTGCCAGTAGTATCCTGGGACTAGCGGGTATCTACAATGAGCAGTTCTTC. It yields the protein CASSILGLAGIYNEQFF.

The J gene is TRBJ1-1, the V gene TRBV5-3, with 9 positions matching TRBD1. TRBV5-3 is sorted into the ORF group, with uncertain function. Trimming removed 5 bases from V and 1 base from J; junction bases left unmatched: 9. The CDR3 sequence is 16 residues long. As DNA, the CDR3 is TGTGCCAGAAGTTTAGGACAGGGGTGCTGGAACACTGAAGCTTTCTTT. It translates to CARSLGQGCWNTEAFF.

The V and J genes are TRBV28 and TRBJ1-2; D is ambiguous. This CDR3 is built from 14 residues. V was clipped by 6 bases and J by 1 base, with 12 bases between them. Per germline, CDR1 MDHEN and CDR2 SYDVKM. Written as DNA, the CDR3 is TGTGCCAGCAGCTCCCCAGGACTTAACTATGGCTACACCTTC. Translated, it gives CASSSPGLNYGYTF.